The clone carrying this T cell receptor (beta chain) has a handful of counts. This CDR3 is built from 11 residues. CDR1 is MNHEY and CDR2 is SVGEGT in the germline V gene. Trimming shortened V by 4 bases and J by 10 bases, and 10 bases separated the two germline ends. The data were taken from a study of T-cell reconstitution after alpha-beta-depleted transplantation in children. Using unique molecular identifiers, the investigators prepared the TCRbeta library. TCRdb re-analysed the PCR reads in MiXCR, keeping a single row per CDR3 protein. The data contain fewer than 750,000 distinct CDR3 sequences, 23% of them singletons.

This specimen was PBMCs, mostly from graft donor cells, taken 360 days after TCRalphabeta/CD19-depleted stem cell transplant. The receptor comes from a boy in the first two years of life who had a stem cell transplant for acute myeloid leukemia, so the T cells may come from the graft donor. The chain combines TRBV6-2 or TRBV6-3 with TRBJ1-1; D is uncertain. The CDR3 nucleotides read TGTGCCAGCAGTTCGATCTACGGAGCTTTCTTT. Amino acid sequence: CASSSIYGAFF.